A selection of T cell receptor beta chains follows, all from one sample in a study of T cell repertoires in cytomegalovirus infection. TCRdb redid the calling of the reads with MiXCR, one entry per CDR3 protein. The table records about 74,000 distinct CDR3 sequences, about 29% of them present only once. No antigen is known for these receptors. Sequences were derived from CD8+ T cells from cultured PBMCs, sampled from culture after CMV antigen stimulation. These TCRs come from a human donor in good health (CMV status not recorded). Some clones in this sample may be carry-over from other donors' samples. Both conserved end residues are part of each CDR3. A D gene is named only where the DNA matches it firmly. For some rows the clone size is stated as once, few or many, or as a class when expanded; others skip it.

j_gene | abundance | d_gene | v_gene | len | CDR3aa | CDR3nt
TRBJ1-1 | few | NA | TRBV2 | 14 | CASFTRAGNTEAFF | TGTGCCAGCTTCACTAGGGCAGGGAACACTGAAGCTTTCTTT
TRBJ2-3 | few | NA | TRBV27 | 16 | CASSPGGGPSTDTQYF | TGTGCCAGCAGCCCAGGGGGGGGGCCTAGCACAGATACGCAGTATTTT
TRBJ1-2 | many | NA | TRBV12-3/TRBV12-4 | 14 | CASSRDTSNYGYTF | TGTGCCAGCAGTCGGGACACCTCCAACTATGGCTACACCTTC
TRBJ2-5 | NA | TRBD1 | TRBV5-1 | 16 | CASSSTGGAGQETQYF | TGCGCCAGCAGCTCTACAGGGGGCGCAGGCCAAGAGACCCAGTACTTC
TRBJ2-3 | NA | NA | TRBV5-4 | 14 | CASNEGGGTDTQYF | TGTGCCAGCAACGAAGGGGGGGGCACAGATACGCAGTATTTT
TRBJ2-7 | many | TRBD1 | TRBV7-2 | 18 | CASSLSWLRDRDTYEQYF | TGTGCCAGCAGCTTAAGTTGGTTGCGGGACAGGGATACCTACGAGCAGTACTTC
TRBJ1-2 | few | NA | TRBV20-1 | 13 | CSARRVETYGYTF | TGCAGTGCTAGGAGAGTGGAGACCTATGGCTACACCTTC
TRBJ1-2 | many | NA | TRBV4-3 | 13 | CASSPQGSYGYTF | TGCGCCAGCAGCCCCCAGGGGAGCTATGGCTACACCTTC
TRBJ2-7 | NA | TRBD1 | TRBV7-4 | 14 | CASSLAGQGYEQYF | TGTGCCAGCAGCTTGGCTGGACAGGGCTACGAGCAGTACTTC
TRBJ2-7 | NA | TRBD2 | TRBV29-1 | 17 | CSVGPYLGAGGSYEQYF | TGCAGCGTCGGCCCCTATCTGGGAGCGGGAGGCTCCTACGAGCAGTACTTC
TRBJ1-5 | NA | TRBD1 | TRBV19 | 14 | CASSRTGFNQPQHF | TGTGCCAGTAGTAGGACAGGGTTTAATCAGCCCCAGCATTTT
TRBJ2-1 | NA | TRBD2 | TRBV9 | 17 | CASSPRGGGGTYNEQFF | TGTGCCAGCAGCCCACGAGGAGGCGGGGGGACCTACAATGAGCAGTTCTTC
TRBJ2-3 | many | TRBD1 | TRBV7-2 | 12 | CASSLPGQEEDF | TGTGCCAGCAGCTTACCGGGACAGGAAGAAGATTTT
TRBJ2-7 | NA | NA | TRBV30 | 11 | CAWSAGNEQYF | TGTGCCTGGAGTGCCGGGAACGAGCAGTACTTC
TRBJ1-5 | few | NA | TRBV19 | 12 | CASRRPGQPQHF | TGTGCCAGTAGACGGCCGGGACAGCCCCAGCATTTT
TRBJ2-7 | few | NA | TRBV5-1 | 16 | CASSLGSTAPTHEQYF | TGCGCCAGCAGCTTGGGGTCCACGGCCCCGACCCACGAGCAGTACTTC